This entry lists 12 T cell receptor beta chains sequenced from one sample in a study of OX40 agonist ivuxolimab in advanced cancers. Produced via immunoSEQ multiplex PCR; TCRdb's table is partial and in-frame only. The sample has about 94,000 clones; approximately 93% are singletons. This sample comprised CD4+ or CD8+ T cells sorted from blood, obtained in a trial of the OX40 agonist ivuxolimab. These receptors came from an adult with an advanced solid tumor such as melanoma, head and neck, liver or kidney cancer.

The V gene is TRBV21-1, the J gene TRBJ2-3. TRBV21-1 is noted as a pseudogene. This CDR3 comprises 11 residues. CDR3 residues: CASGGGDAQYF. CDR3 in DNA: TGTGCCAGCGGAGGGGGAGATGCGCAGTATTTT.

V is TRBV6-5 and J is TRBJ1-3; TRBD1 aligns across 7 bases. V dropped 5 bases and J dropped 0; count of bases not matched to a gene: 4. From germline, CDR1 is MNHEY and CDR2 SVGAGI. The CDR3 length is 15 residues. The CDR3 nucleotides read TGTGCCAGCAGTCCCCAGGGGGGCTCTGGAAACACCATATATTTT. It encodes CASSPQGGSGNTIYF.

This clone was seen just once. The V and J genes are TRBV19 and TRBJ2-1; no clear D. Germline loops: CDR1 LNHDA, CDR2 SQIVND (reference sequence). Trimming removed 3 bases at V and 4 bases at J, with 7 bases between. The CDR3 length is 13 residues. In DNA, the CDR3 is TGTGCCAGTAGTATTAACAGTTACAATGAGCAGTTCTTC. As protein: CASSINSYNEQFF.

The chain employs TRBV4-3 and TRBJ1-6; D ambiguous. This CDR3 is built from 14 residues. CDR1 and CDR2 from the germline V gene are LGHNA and YSLEER. V was trimmed by 0 bases and J by 8 bases, leaving 8 bases between them. The CDR3 sequence: CASSQDSTDSPLHF. The CDR3 nucleotides read TGCGCCAGCAGCCAAGATTCAACAGATTCACCCCTCCACTTT.

The V and J genes are TRBV12-5 and TRBJ2-6; D tentatively fits TRBD1 or TRBD2 (5 bases each). V lost 7 bases to trimming and J lost 4 bases, with 26 bases between them. Germline V CDR1 and CDR2: LGHNT, FRNRAP. This CDR3 is 19 amino acids long. CDR3 residues: CASAMRAKGTLLGANVLTF. CDR3 nucleotide sequence: TGTGCTAGTGCCATGCGGGCAAAAGGGACCCTATTGGGGGCCAACGTCCTGACTTTC.

The V gene is TRBV25-1, the J gene TRBJ1-2; 10 positions agree with TRBD1. Trimming took 10 bases from V and 4 from J; bases not matched to a gene: 6. The CDR3 loop spans 13 amino acids. Germline V gives CDR1 MGHDK, CDR2 SYGVNS. CDR3 protein: CATQRDRGYGYTF. The CDR3 DNA reads as TGTGCCACACAAAGGGACAGGGGCTATGGCTACACCTTC.

This chain joins TRBV2 and TRBJ2-2; the match to TRBD2 covers 7 bases. This CDR3 has 14 residues. The V gene end was trimmed by 7 bases and the J gene end by 3 bases; junction bases not matched to a gene: 5. Germline values: CDR1 SNHLY, CDR2 FYNNEI. The CDR3 sequence is CASNQLAYTGELFF. The CDR3 DNA sequence: TGTGCCAGCAACCAACTAGCGTACACCGGGGAGCTGTTTTTT.

The gene calls are TRBV7-6 and TRBJ1-4; no reliable D call. The CDR3 totals 13 residues. Looked up from germline, CDR1 is SGHVS and CDR2 is FNYEAQ. With 5 bases removed from V and 5 bases from J, the gap between germline ends came to 9 bases. This CDR3 is CASSRVQNEKLFF. CDR3 bases: TGTGCCAGCAGCCGGGTGCAGAATGAAAAACTGTTTTTT.

The J gene is TRBJ2-6, the V gene TRBV7-9, with a weak D call TRBD2 (5 bases). The germline CDR1 and CDR2 sequences are SEHNR and FQNEAQ (reference sequence). With 2 bases removed from V and 2 bases from J, the gap between germline ends came to 7 bases. This CDR3 is built from 15 residues. CDR3 DNA: TGTGCCAGCAGCTTAAGAGGGACTGGGGCCAACGTCCTGACTTTC. Protein: CASSLRGTGANVLTF.

The rearrangement links TRBV6-5 to TRBJ2-2; D unclear. Trimming shortened V by 0 bases and J by 6 bases, and 8 bases separated the two germline ends. Germline lookup yields CDR1 MNHEY and CDR2 SVGAGI. The CDR3 covers 14 residues. DNA of the CDR3: TGTGCCAGCAGTTACTCGACGATCCCCGGGGAGCTGTTTTTT. Its translation is CASSYSTIPGELFF.

This chain uses TRBV18 with TRBJ1-2, with D tentatively TRBD1 (5 bases). The CDR3 loop spans 14 amino acids. Looked up from germline, CDR1 is KGHSH and CDR2 is LQKENI. Trimming stripped 6 bases from V and 1 base from J, with 12 bases between. CDR3 DNA: TGTGCCAGCTCTCCGGGACGGGATAACTATGGCTACACCTTC. Translated: CASSPGRDNYGYTF.

The J gene is TRBJ2-1, the V gene TRBV7-3; 9 bases align to TRBD1. CDR1 and CDR2 from the germline V gene are SGHTA and FQGTGA. The CDR3 is made up of 13 amino acids. V shed 5 bases, J shed 7 bases, and the junction held 3 bases outside the gene matches. The chain's CDR3 is CASSLGQGNEQFF. The CDR3 region has the DNA TGTGCCAGCAGCCTCGGACAGGGGAATGAGCAGTTCTTC.